These T cell receptor beta chains were read from a single sample in a study of technical replicates of blood from several donors. Clones were read by immunoSEQ multiplex PCR, and TCRdb kept only the in-frame ones, dropping some. This table has 79,000 or so clones, about 96% appearing once. Sequencing was carried out using T cells isolated from PBMCs. Receptors originate from a human donor in good health. Each CDR3 is given with its conserved first and last residue.

v_gene	j_gene	CDR3aa
TRBV28	TRBJ2-4	CASSRNIQYF
TRBV5-1	TRBJ2-3	CASSLGTGGNTDTQYF
TRBV15	TRBJ1-1	CATRQLNTEAFF
TRBV28	TRBJ2-3	CASSLRQFSDTQYF
TRBV7-9	TRBJ2-7	CASSSSWTGEAHEQYF
TRBV5-1	TRBJ2-5	CASSYRTGGDQETQYF
TRBV4-3	TRBJ1-1	CASSHATGVNTEAFF
TRBV5-4	TRBJ2-7	CASSLDQAGYGEQYF
TRBV28	TRBJ2-2	CASSGWDRGNTGELFF
TRBV5-1	TRBJ2-1	CASSSMTGFSYNEQFF
TRBV30	TRBJ1-1	CAWSVGGTEAFF
TRBV27	TRBJ2-3	CASRGGSGNTDTQYF
TRBV7-9	TRBJ1-1	CASSLSGTGGTEAFF
TRBV6-1	TRBJ2-1	CASSDRPMGTSGRVDEQFF
TRBV10-2	TRBJ2-7	CASNVGLAGDYEQYF
TRBV11-2	TRBJ2-1	CASSLAGTNNEQFF
TRBV12-5	TRBJ2-5	CASGPRVETQYF
TRBV19	TRBJ2-7	CASSITGSYEQYF
TRBV4-1	TRBJ2-7	CASSQVIISEGAGYEQYF
TRBV6-6	TRBJ1-1	CASSYHRQGKDTEAFF
TRBV15	TRBJ2-7	CATSRVPAGPYEQYF
TRBV30	TRBJ2-3	CAWSLGLGGRADTQYF
TRBV7-9	TRBJ2-7	CASSLVTSGPNEQYF
TRBV15	TRBJ1-2	CATSKDRVSDGYTF
TRBV18	TRBJ2-7	CASSPGTGANYEQYF
TRBV6-6	TRBJ2-7	CASRERTGLSYEQYF
TRBV20-1	TRBJ2-5	CSASDQGAQYF
TRBV5-1	TRBJ1-1	CASSPDSYTEAFF
TRBV11-3	TRBJ2-1	CASSLSGSGNEQFF
TRBV7-2	TRBJ2-3	CASSYSTYTDTQYF
TRBV5-1	TRBJ2-7	CASSLDPAGEQYF
TRBV7-6	TRBJ2-1	CASSRRLAGYNEQFF
TRBV10-3	TRBJ1-1	CAIRQGAGSNTEAFF
TRBV9	TRBJ2-1	CASSMDRVGWEQFF
TRBV7-2	TRBJ2-2	CASSSELAGANTGELFF
TRBV7-6	TRBJ2-1	CASSLYLAGDEQFF
TRBV5-1	TRBJ2-1	CASSLKRASLDNEQFF
TRBV19	TRBJ2-7	CASSHQGSEGEQYF
TRBV28	TRBJ1-2	CASSFRGEGPYGYTF
TRBV14	TRBJ1-1	CASSQIGTANTEAFF
TRBV7-8	TRBJ2-7	CASSFSGRRYEQYF
TRBV2	TRBJ2-7	CASSESGRYGEQYF
TRBV19	TRBJ1-2	CASSTSTGSGYGYTF
TRBV30	TRBJ2-7	CAWAGGLAASYEQYF
TRBV6-4	TRBJ2-2	CASSANRKRTGELFF
TRBV6-6	TRBJ2-3	CASTSGVKDTQYF
TRBV29-1	TRBJ2-2	CSAAKLAPGELFF
TRBV2	TRBJ2-1	CASSARTGLGNEQFF